This T cell receptor (beta chain) was recorded in a study of vaccination effects on CD4 cells after COVID-19. As for the study in general: Two-dose vaccination with either BNT162b2 or mRNA-1273 was given to the participants. Study-wide findings and caveats: Marked contraction was observed in infection-induced and vaccine-induced clones late after vaccination.

Before sequencing took place, the ViraFEST assay used viral peptide pools to expand antigen-specific CD4+ T cells. Isolating CD4+ T cells followed approximately ten days of culture. Prior SARS-CoV-2 infection was absent in the vaccine recipients, as shown by negative nucleocapsid antibodies. This clone was counted between two and nine times. As yet, its antigen is unknown. Here immunoSEQ multiplex PCR was the method, and the copy in TCRdb shows in-frame clones only, minus some. The sample includes about 34,000 clones, 55% to 85% of them seen just once. Sequencing used CD4+ T cells from PBMCs cultured with HCoV-OC43 spike peptides, obtained before COVID-19 vaccination. Sample subset: HCoV-OC43 spike overlapping peptide pool stimulation. This TCR was recovered from a human donor who received a COVID-19 vaccine.

This CDR3 is CASSDFMGHTEAFF. In nucleotides, the CDR3 is TGTGCCAGCAGTGATTTTATGGGCCACACTGAAGCTTTCTTT. The V call is TRBV2, the J call TRBJ1-1, with unresolved D. CDR1 is SNHLY, CDR2 FYNNEI, per germline. CDR3 size: 14 residues. Trimming shortened V by 3 bases and J by 3 bases, and 11 bases separated the two germline ends.